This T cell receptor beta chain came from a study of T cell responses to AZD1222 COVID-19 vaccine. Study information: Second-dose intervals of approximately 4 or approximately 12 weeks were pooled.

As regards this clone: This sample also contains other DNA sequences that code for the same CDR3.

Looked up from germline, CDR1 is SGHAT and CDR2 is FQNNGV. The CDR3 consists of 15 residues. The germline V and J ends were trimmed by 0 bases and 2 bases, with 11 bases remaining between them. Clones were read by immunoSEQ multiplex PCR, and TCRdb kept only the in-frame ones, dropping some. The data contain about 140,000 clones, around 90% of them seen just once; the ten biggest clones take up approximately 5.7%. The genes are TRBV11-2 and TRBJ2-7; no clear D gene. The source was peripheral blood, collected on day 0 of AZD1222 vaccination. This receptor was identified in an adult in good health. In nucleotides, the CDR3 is TGTGCCAGCAGCTTAGAGGGCGGAGAGGCCTACGAGCAGTACTTC. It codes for CASSLEGGEAYEQYF.